What follows are 17 T cell receptor beta chains derived from one specimen sequenced in a study of blood T cell repertoires in COVID-19. Generated by immunoSEQ multiplex PCR, the TCRdb table keeps only in-frame clones and is missing some. The sample lists some 300,000 clones, approximately 86% seen once, with approximately 4.1% in the top ten. Sequencing input: peripheral blood. These TCRs come from a woman between 45 and 60 years old with active or convalescent COVID-19.

This chain links TRBV7-9 with TRBJ1-5; D is undetermined. CDR1 and CDR2 (germline): SEHNR, FQNEAQ (reference sequence). This CDR3 has 14 amino acids. V dropped 4 bases and J dropped 1 base, with 8 bases sitting between them. The CDR3 DNA is TGTGCCAGCAGCTCCCGTGGCAGCAATCAGCCCCAGCATTTT. Residues: CASSSRGSNQPQHF.

This clone was seen a single time. The chain joins TRBV18 to TRBJ2-7, with a tentative D call TRBD1 (6 bases). CDR1 is KGHSH, CDR2 LQKENI, per germline. The CDR3 is 16 amino acids. V shed 4 bases and J shed 3 bases, with 19 bases lying between them. As DNA, the CDR3 is TGTGCCAGCTCACAATCGGACAGTCGTGCGGGCTACGAGCAGTACTTC. Protein product: CASSQSDSRAGYEQYF.

The gene calls are TRBV27 and TRBJ2-1; 8 bases are shared with TRBD1. The V gene end was trimmed by 8 bases and the J gene end by 7 bases; junction bases not matched to a gene: 4. There are 12 residues in the CDR3. Germline V lookup: CDR1 MNHEY, CDR2 SMNVEV (reference sequence). CDR3 sequence reads: CASQDRVNEQFF. CDR3 DNA: TGTGCCAGCCAGGACAGGGTGAATGAGCAGTTCTTC.

V usage is TRBV19 and J usage is TRBJ1-6; TRBD1 aligns across 8 bases. Germline loops: CDR1 LNHDA, CDR2 SQIVND (reference sequence). V shed 6 bases, J shed 0 bases, and the junction held 19 bases outside the gene matches. The CDR3 covers 21 residues. This chain's CDR3 is CASRRFPGQDNFGSYNSPLHF. The CDR3 DNA follows: TGTGCCAGTAGGAGATTCCCGGGACAGGATAATTTTGGCTCCTATAATTCACCCCTCCACTTT.

This chain joins TRBV27 and TRBJ1-6, with TRBD1 matching 9 bases. CDR1 and CDR2 from the germline V gene are MNHEY and SMNVEV (reference sequence). Losses at the gene ends were 4 bases for V and 1 base for J; bases not matched to a gene: 17. This CDR3 spans 21 amino acids. CDR3 DNA: TGTGCCAGCAGTTCCCTCACCGGGACAGGGATTGTCAAATCCTATAATTCACCCCTCCACTTT. Amino acids: CASSSLTGTGIVKSYNSPLHF.

The genes are TRBV25-1 and TRBJ2-5, with D perhaps TRBD2 (6 bases). Trimming left V 5 bases short and J 5 bases short, with 15 bases between. The CDR3 totals 14 residues. The germline V gene encodes CDR1 MGHDK and CDR2 SYGVNS. CDR3 region: CASSPPTGVETQYF. CDR3 coding DNA: TGTGCCAGCAGTCCCCCAACGGGAGTGGAGACCCAGTACTTC.

This clone was seen more than once but under ten times. The V call is TRBV18, the J call TRBJ1-1; the match to TRBD1 covers 9 bases. Germline trimming cut 4 bases from V and 5 bases from J; bases unmatched to any gene: 5. CDR3 length: 14 residues. Germline V CDR1 and CDR2: KGHSH, LQKENI. This CDR3 reads CASSLQGASTEAFF. The CDR3 region has the DNA TGTGCCAGCTCACTACAGGGGGCAAGTACTGAAGCTTTCTTT.

V usage is TRBV6-5 and J usage is TRBJ2-5; D might be TRBD2 (6 bases). Looked up from germline, CDR1 is MNHEY and CDR2 is SVGAGI. The V end lost 8 bases, the J end lost 2 bases, and 9 bases lay between the germline ends. The CDR3 loop spans 12 amino acids. The CDR3 is CASGRQQETQYF. The CDR3 bases are TGTGCCAGCGGGAGGCAGCAAGAGACCCAGTACTTC.

Only a few counts were recorded for this clone. The genes are TRBV19 and TRBJ2-7; 10 nucleotides line up with TRBD2. This CDR3 is 14 amino acids long. The germline gives CDR1 LNHDA, CDR2 SQIVND (reference sequence). V lost 2 bases to trimming and J lost 2 bases; unmatched junction nucleotides: 0. CDR3 nucleotide sequence: TGTGCCAGTAGTATACTAGCGGGAGCCTACGAGCAGTACTTC. Protein product: CASSILAGAYEQYF.

This CDR3 reads CASSKAGARTGELFF. CDR3 DNA: TGTGCCAGCAGCAAAGCGGGGGCGCGAACCGGGGAGCTGTTTTTT. This rearrangement joins TRBV6-2 or TRBV6-3 to TRBJ2-2; 8 bases are a match to TRBD2. Germline values: CDR1 MNHEY, CDR2 SVGEGT. This CDR3 has 15 amino acids. V shed 6 bases, J shed 5 bases, and the junction held 8 bases outside the gene matches.

The CDR3 region is CASTQFTRDESEAFF. The CDR3, as DNA: TGTGCCAGCACCCAATTCACCAGGGATGAAAGTGAAGCTTTCTTT. This chain uses TRBV2 with TRBJ1-1, with D tentatively TRBD1 (5 bases). There are 15 residues in the CDR3. Germline V gives CDR1 SNHLY, CDR2 FYNNEI. V lost 7 bases and J lost 7, with 22 bases in between.

The rearrangement uses TRBV7-9 and TRBJ1-6; 7 bases match TRBD1. Germline V gives CDR1 SEHNR, CDR2 FQNEAQ (reference sequence). Unmatched junction bases numbered 2, after V lost 0 bases and J lost 9 bases. The CDR3 is 14 residues long. Written as DNA, the CDR3 is TGTGCCAGCAGCTTAGCTTGGGACAGTTCACCCCTCCACTTT. Translated, it gives CASSLAWDSSPLHF. Variable domain in full (rest from reference TRBV7-9 and TRBJ1-6): DTGVSQNPRHKITKRGQNVTFRCDPISEHNRLYWYRQTLGQGPEFLTYFQNEAQLEKSRLLSDRFSAERPKGSFSTLEIQRTEQGDSAMYLCASSLAWDSSPLHFGNGTRLTVT.

This chain links TRBV18 with TRBJ1-2, with D possibly TRBD1 on 5 matching bases. Trimming stripped 5 bases from V and 3 bases from J, with 10 bases between. The CDR3 runs to 13 residues. The germline gives CDR1 KGHSH, CDR2 LQKENI. Here the CDR3 reads CASSSGLYYGYTF. CDR3 coding DNA: TGTGCCAGCTCATCGGGACTCTACTATGGCTACACCTTC.

The chain employs TRBV20-1 and TRBJ2-7; D gene unclear. Germline V gene sequence: CDR1 DFQATT, CDR2 SNEGSKA (reference sequence). The V end was cut by 0 bases, the J end by 3 bases, with 3 bases between. This CDR3 is 11 amino acids long. The CDR3 nucleotides read TGCAGTGCTAGAGAACTCTACGAGCAGTACTTC. Amino acid sequence: CSARELYEQYF.

The CDR3 is CASRGSQSNYGYTF. The CDR3 DNA reads as TGTGCCAGTAGAGGTTCGCAATCTAACTATGGCTACACCTTC. The chain links TRBV28 to TRBJ1-2; no definite D call. The V gene lost 9 bases and the J gene lost 0 bases, with 14 bases spanning the gap. The CDR3 is 14 residues long. Germline CDR1 and CDR2: MDHEN and SYDVKM.

CDR3 sequence (DNA): TGTGCCAGCAGCTGGCAGGGGGACGGGGAGCTGTTTTTT. Translated: CASSWQGDGELFF. This sequence joins TRBV7-2 and TRBJ2-2, with 7 bases lining up with TRBD1. V gave up 4 bases and J gave up 7 bases; unmatched junction bases: 3. Looked up from germline, CDR1 is SGHTA and CDR2 is FQGNSA. The CDR3 length is 13 residues.

The gene calls are TRBV10-3 and TRBJ2-3; D call uncertain. Germline lookup yields CDR1 ENHRY and CDR2 SYGVKD. Trimming pared 7 bases from V and 2 bases from J, leaving 19 bases between. This CDR3 region has 16 residues. The CDR3 nucleotides read TGTGCCATCACTCCCCTGGGCTCCTCTACCACAGATACGCAGTATTTT. This codes for CAITPLGSSTTDTQYF.